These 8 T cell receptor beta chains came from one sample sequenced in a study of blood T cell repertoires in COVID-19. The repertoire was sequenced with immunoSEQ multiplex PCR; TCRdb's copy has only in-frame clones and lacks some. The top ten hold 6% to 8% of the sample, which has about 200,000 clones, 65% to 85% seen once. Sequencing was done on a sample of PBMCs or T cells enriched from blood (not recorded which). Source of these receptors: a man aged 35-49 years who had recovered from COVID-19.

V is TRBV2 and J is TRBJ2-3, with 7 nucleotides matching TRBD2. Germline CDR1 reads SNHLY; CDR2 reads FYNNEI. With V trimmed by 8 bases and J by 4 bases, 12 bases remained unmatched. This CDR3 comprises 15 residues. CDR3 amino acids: CASDRVGGLADTQYF. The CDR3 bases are TGTGCCAGCGACCGGGTGGGGGGGTTGGCAGATACGCAGTATTTT.

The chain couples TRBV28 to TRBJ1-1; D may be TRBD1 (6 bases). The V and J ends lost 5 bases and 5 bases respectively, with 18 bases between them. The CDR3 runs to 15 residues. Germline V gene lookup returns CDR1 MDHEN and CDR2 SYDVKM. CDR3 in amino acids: CASSPTQGISTEAFF. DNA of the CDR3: TGTGCCAGCAGTCCCACTCAGGGGATCTCTACTGAAGCTTTCTTT. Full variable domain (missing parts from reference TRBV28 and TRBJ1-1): DVKVTQSSRYLVKRTGEKVFLECVQDMDHENMFWYRQDPGLGLRLIYFSYDVKMKEKGDIPEGYSVSREKKERFSLILESASTNQTSMYLCASSPTQGISTEAFFGQGTRLTVV.

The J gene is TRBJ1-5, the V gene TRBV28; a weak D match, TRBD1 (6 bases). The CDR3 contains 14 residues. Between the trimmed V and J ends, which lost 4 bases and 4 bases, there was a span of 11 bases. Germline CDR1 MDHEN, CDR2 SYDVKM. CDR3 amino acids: CASSWGLGNQPQHF. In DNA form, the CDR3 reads TGTGCCAGCAGTTGGGGGCTAGGGAATCAGCCCCAGCATTTT. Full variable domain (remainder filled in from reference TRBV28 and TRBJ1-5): DVKVTQSSRYLVKRTGEKVFLECVQDMDHENMFWYRQDPGLGLRLIYFSYDVKMKEKGDIPEGYSVSREKKERFSLILESASTNQTSMYLCASSWGLGNQPQHFGDGTRLSIL.

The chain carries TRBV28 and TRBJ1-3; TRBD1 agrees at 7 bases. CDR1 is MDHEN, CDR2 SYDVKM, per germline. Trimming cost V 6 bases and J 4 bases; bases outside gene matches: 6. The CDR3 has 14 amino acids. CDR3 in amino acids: CASSRQGPGNTIYF. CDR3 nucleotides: TGTGCCAGCAGCCGACAGGGACCAGGAAACACCATATATTTT.

CDR3 in amino acids: CASSVGGTVGTEAFF. The CDR3 region has the DNA TGTGCCAGCTCTGTCGGGGGAACGGTAGGGACTGAAGCTTTCTTT. The chain is built from TRBV18 and TRBJ1-1; possibly TRBD1 for D (5 bases). The germline gives CDR1 KGHSH, CDR2 LQKENI. V lost 6 bases and J lost 5, with 19 bases in between. CDR3 size: 15 residues.

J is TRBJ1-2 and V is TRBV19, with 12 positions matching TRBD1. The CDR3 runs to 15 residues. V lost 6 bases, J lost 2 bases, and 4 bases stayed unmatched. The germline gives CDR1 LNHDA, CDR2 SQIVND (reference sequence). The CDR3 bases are TGTGCCAGTAGGCCCGGGACAGGGGGCAACTATGGCTACACCTTC. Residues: CASRPGTGGNYGYTF.

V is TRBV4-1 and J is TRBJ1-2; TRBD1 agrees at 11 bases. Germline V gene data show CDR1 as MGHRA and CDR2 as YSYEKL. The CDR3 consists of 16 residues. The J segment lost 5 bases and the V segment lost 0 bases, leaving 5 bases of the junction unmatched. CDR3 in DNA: TGCGCCAGCAGCCAAGAGCGGACAGGGGGCCGGTATGGCTACACCTTC. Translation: CASSQERTGGRYGYTF.

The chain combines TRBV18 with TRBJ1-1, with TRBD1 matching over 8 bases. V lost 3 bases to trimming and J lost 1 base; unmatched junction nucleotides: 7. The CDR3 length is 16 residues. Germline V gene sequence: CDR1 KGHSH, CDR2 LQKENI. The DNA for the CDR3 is TGTGCCAGCTCACCCCATGGACAGGGCTCGAACACTGAAGCTTTCTTT. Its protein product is CASSPHGQGSNTEAFF.